This T cell receptor beta chain was identified during a study of blood T cell repertoires in COVID-19. Background on the study: COVID-19 samples, acute and convalescent, were from the United States, Italy and Spain. Sources were T cells, B-cell-depleted T cells, or PBMCs; the material itself was cDNA or gDNA.

Per the study methods: Scientists estimated how many nucleated cells there were by amplifying reference gene primers. Using immunoSEQ multiplex PCR, the repertoire was profiled, and TCRdb retains in-frame clones only, with some absent. V and J calls and clone size come straight from that table; D and trimming were deduced from the DNA. This sample has around 100,000 clones, with approximately 90% found just once. The clonotype was recovered from a man in his forties or fifties with active COVID-19. The source material was peripheral blood.

CDR3 region: CASSDRQARETQYF. The CDR3 region has the DNA TGTGCCAGCAGTGACCGACAGGCTAGGGAGACCCAGTACTTC. This chain connects TRBV6-1 to TRBJ2-5; D might be TRBD1 (6 bases). Between the trimmed V and J ends, which lost 3 bases and 5 bases, there was a span of 13 bases. The CDR3 contains 14 residues. Germline V lookup: CDR1 MNHNS, CDR2 SASEGT.